The 12 T cell receptor beta chains given below trace back to one sample, sequenced in a study of blood T cell repertoires in COVID-19. TCRdb's table, derived via immunoSEQ multiplex PCR, lists solely in-frame clones and lacks some. The data contain around 180,000 clones, 70% to 90% of them seen just once; the ten biggest clones take up 3.5% to 5%. Source material: peripheral blood. The receptors were sampled from a woman aged 25 to 39 with acute or convalescent COVID-19.

This clone was seen just once. The V and J genes are TRBV11-2 and TRBJ1-2; 12 bases align to TRBD1. CDR3 length: 15 amino acids. The germline gives CDR1 SGHAT, CDR2 FQNNGV. V shed 5 bases and J 5 bases; nucleotides not matched to a gene: 6. CDR3 residues: CASSRGQGARYGYTF. The CDR3 DNA sequence: TGTGCCAGCAGCCGGGGACAGGGGGCGCGATATGGCTACACCTTC.

This chain links TRBV18 with TRBJ1-5; D not certain. There are 13 residues in the CDR3. The V and J ends lost 3 bases and 5 bases respectively, with 8 bases between them. Germline V lookup: CDR1 KGHSH, CDR2 LQKENI. This CDR3 is CASSPFSDQPQHF. The CDR3 DNA reads TGTGCCAGCTCACCGTTCAGTGATCAGCCCCAGCATTTT.

The chain employs TRBV11-3 and TRBJ1-1; no definite D call. V lost 2 bases and J 0 bases, leaving 4 bases between the germline ends. Germline CDR1 SGHNT, CDR2 YENEEA. The CDR3 has 13 amino acids. The DNA for the CDR3 is TGTGCCAGCAGCTTATCCGTGAACACTGAAGCTTTCTTT. Encoded protein: CASSLSVNTEAFF.

In this sample, this clone turned up once. The chain couples TRBV6-5 to TRBJ2-7, with 9 nucleotides matching TRBD1. Trimming took 6 bases from V and 4 from J; bases not matched to a gene: 4. Germline CDR1 MNHEY, CDR2 SVGAGI. The CDR3 length is 13 residues. Here the CDR3 DNA reads TGTGCCAGCAGGGACAGGGGTCCGTACGAGCAGTACTTC. Translating it yields CASRDRGPYEQYF.

This chain connects TRBV4-2 to TRBJ2-5, with TRBD2 matching over 10 bases. The CDR3 totals 17 residues. After removal of 0 bases from V and 5 bases from J, the junction contained 9 bases not matched to a gene. CDR1 is LGHNA and CDR2 is YNFKEQ in the germline V gene. The CDR3 DNA sequence: TGTGCCAGCAGCCAAGATGGGGCTAGCGGGAGTCCTGAGACCCAGTACTTC. Protein sequence: CASSQDGASGSPETQYF.

This clone appeared once. This chain connects TRBV7-9 to TRBJ2-2; 7 bases are a match to TRBD1. The ends lost 4 bases at V and 1 base at J; junction bases unmatched: 6. Germline V gene lookup returns CDR1 SEHNR and CDR2 FQNEAQ (reference sequence). CDR3 length: 16 residues. The CDR3 DNA is TGTGCCAGCAGCTGGGGACAGAGGTGGAACACCGGGGAGCTGTTTTTT. Translated: CASSWGQRWNTGELFF.

The CDR3 nucleotides are TGTGCCAGCAACTCCTTCCGTAATGAAAAACTGTTTTTT. It encodes CASNSFRNEKLFF. The rearrangement joins TRBV28 to TRBJ1-4; the D is unclear. The CDR3 runs to 13 residues. Germline V gene lookup returns CDR1 MDHEN and CDR2 SYDVKM. Trimming removed 7 bases from V and 4 bases from J, with 10 bases in between.

This clone was recorded a few times. The rearrangement links TRBV3-1 (or the pseudogene TRBV3-2) to TRBJ2-5; 9 bases agree with TRBD1. The CDR3 has 16 residues. V shed 2 bases and J 0 bases; nucleotides not matched to a gene: 4. Germline-derived CDR1 and CDR2 are LGHDT and YNNKEL (reference sequence). The CDR3 coding sequence is TGTGCCAGCAGCCAATGGGACAGGGTGTACCAAGAGACCCAGTACTTC. Protein product: CASSQWDRVYQETQYF.

J is TRBJ1-5 and V is TRBV7-8, with a tentative D call TRBD1 (6 bases). The length of the CDR3 is 15 residues. Germline CDR1 reads SGHVS; CDR2 reads FQNEAQ. The V end lost 5 bases, the J end lost 3 bases, and 14 bases lay between the germline ends. In DNA, the CDR3 is TGTGCCAGCAGCCCGACGGGACACGTCAATCAGCCCCAGCATTTT. It codes for CASSPTGHVNQPQHF. The full variable domain, with the rest looked up from reference TRBV7-8 and TRBJ1-5, is GAGVSQSPRYKVAKRGQDVALRCDPISGHVSLFWYQQALGQGPEFLTYFQNEAQLDKSGLPSDRFFAERPEGSVSTLKIQRTQQEDSAVYLCASSPTGHVNQPQHFGDGTRLSIL.

This clone has a single count. V usage is TRBV27 and J usage is TRBJ2-3; D is uncertain. Trimming removed 5 bases from V and 6 bases from J, with 15 bases in between. CDR3 length equals 14 residues. The germline CDR1 and CDR2 sequences are MNHEY and SMNVEV (reference sequence). The CDR3, as DNA: TGTGCCAGCAGTCCCCGCCGCCGGTCCGATACGCAGTATTTT. This translates into CASSPRRRSDTQYF.

The chain joins TRBV18 to TRBJ2-5, with 8 bases identical to TRBD2. CDR3 length: 13 amino acids. CDR1 KGHSH and CDR2 LQKENI come from the germline V gene. The V segment lost 5 bases and the J segment 4 bases; nucleotides outside the gene matches: 3. The CDR3 sequence is CASSGLAGETQYF. CDR3 in DNA: TGTGCCAGCTCAGGGCTAGCGGGAGAGACCCAGTACTTC.

This sequence joins TRBV7-9 and TRBJ1-2; a weak D match, TRBD1 (5 bases). The germline CDR1 and CDR2 sequences are SEHNR and FQNEAQ (reference sequence). This CDR3 has 13 residues. V gave up 5 bases and J gave up 3 bases, with 10 bases separating them. CDR3 region: CASSGVRDYGYTF. CDR3 nucleotide sequence: TGTGCCAGCAGCGGAGTCAGGGACTATGGCTACACCTTC.